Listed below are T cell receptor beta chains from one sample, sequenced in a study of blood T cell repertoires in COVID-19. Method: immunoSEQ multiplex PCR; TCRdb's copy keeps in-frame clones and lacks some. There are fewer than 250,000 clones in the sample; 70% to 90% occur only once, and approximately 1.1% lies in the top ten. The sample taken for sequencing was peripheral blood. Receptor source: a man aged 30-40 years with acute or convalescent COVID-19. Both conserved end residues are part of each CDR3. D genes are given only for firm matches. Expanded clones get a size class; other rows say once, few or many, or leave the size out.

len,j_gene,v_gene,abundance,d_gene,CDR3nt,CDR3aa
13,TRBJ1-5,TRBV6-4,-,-,TGTGCCAGCAGTATCGAGAGCAATCAGCCCCAGCATTTT,CASSIESNQPQHF
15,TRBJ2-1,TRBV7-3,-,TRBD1,TGTGCCAGCAGCTTAATACGACAGGGACGGAATGAGCAGTTCTTC,CASSLIRQGRNEQFF
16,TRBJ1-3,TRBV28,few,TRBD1,TGTGCCAGCAGTTTGGCTAATGCAGGGGGTACGAACACCATATATTTT,CASSLANAGGTNTIYF
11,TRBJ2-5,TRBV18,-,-,TGTGCCAGCTCAACTCAAGAGACCCAGTACTTC,CASSTQETQYF
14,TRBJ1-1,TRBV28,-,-,TGTGCCAGCAGTCCCAGCGGGTTCGGCACTGAAGCTTTCTTT,CASSPSGFGTEAFF
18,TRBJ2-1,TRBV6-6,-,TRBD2,TGTGCCAGCAGTCCGGAACGGACGACTAGCGGGAGGAGGAATGAGCAGTTCTTC,CASSPERTTSGRRNEQFF
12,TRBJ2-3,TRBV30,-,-,TGTGCCTGGGCGGGAAACACAGATACGCAGTATTTT,CAWAGNTDTQYF
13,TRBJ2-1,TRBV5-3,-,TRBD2,TGTGCCAGAACACAGCGGGATTCTAATGAGCAGTTCTTC,CARTQRDSNEQFF
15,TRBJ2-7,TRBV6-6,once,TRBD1,TGTGCCAGCAGAAGCCGACAGGGACGGTCCTACGAGCAGTACTTC,CASRSRQGRSYEQYF
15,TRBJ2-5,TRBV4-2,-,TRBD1,TGTGCCAGCAGCCAGACAGGGGGTGAGGGAGAGACCCAGTACTTC,CASSQTGGEGETQYF
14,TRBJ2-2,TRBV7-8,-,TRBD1,TGTGCCAGCAGGTCCGGACAGGTCCCCGGGGAGCTGTTTTTT,CASRSGQVPGELFF
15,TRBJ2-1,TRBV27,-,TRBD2,TGTGCCAGCAGTTCTCCGGGGCGGGGGGACGATGAGCAGTTCTTC,CASSSPGRGDDEQFF
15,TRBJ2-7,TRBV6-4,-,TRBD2,TGTGCCACCCCACCCCCGAGGCGGGGGGTCTACGAGCAGTACTTC,CATPPPRRGVYEQYF
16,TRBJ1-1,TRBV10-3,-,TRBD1,TGTGCCATCAGTGAGTCGCGGACAGGGGGCTACACTGAAGCTTTCTTT,CAISESRTGGYTEAFF
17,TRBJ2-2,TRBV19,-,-,TGTGCCAGTAGTCTAGGAGGGGGGGGCCGAGGGACCGGGGAGCTGTTTTTT,CASSLGGGGRGTGELFF
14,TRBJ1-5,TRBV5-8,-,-,TGTGCCAGCAGAATTGGTGGGGCGTCTACGCCCCAGCATTTT,CASRIGGASTPQHF
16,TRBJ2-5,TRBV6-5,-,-,TGTGCCAGCAGTTACGGGGCACACACCAAGAAAGAGACCCAGTACTTC,CASSYGAHTKKETQYF
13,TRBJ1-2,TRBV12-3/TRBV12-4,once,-,TGTGCCAGCAGTTTGTTGAGGGCGGGTGGCTACACCTTC,CASSLLRAGGYTF
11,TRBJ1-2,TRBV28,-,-,TGTGCCAGCAGTGAGGGACTCGGTGTAGCCTTC,CASSEGLGVAF
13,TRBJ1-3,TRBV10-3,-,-,TGTGCCATCAGTGACAACTCTGGAAACACCATATATTTT,CAISDNSGNTIYF
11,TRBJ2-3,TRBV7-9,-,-,TGTGCCAGCAGCTTAGACAGGGCGCAGTATTTT,CASSLDRAQYF
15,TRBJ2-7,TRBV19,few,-,TGTGCCAGTAGTAGATGGACAGATTCAGCCTACGAGCAGTACTTC,CASSRWTDSAYEQYF
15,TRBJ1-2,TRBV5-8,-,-,TGTGCCAGCAGCCCAAAAAGTTCCTGGAGGGATGGCTACACCTTC,CASSPKSSWRDGYTF
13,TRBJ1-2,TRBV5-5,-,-,TGTGCCAGCAGCCTGACAGGAGACTATGGCTACACCTTC,CASSLTGDYGYTF
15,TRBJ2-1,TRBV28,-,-,TGTGCCAGCAGTTTAAGCGCCAGCTCCTACAATGAGCAGTTCTTC,CASSLSASSYNEQFF
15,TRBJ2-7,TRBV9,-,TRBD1,TGTGCCAGCAGCCTAAACCCGGGACAGTTCTACGAGCAGTACTTC,CASSLNPGQFYEQYF
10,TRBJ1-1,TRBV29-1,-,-,TGCAGCGTTGGAGTGGAGGTCGCTTTCTTT,CSVGVEVAFF
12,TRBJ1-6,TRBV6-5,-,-,TGTGCCAGCAGGCAGGGAAATTCACCCCTCCACTTT,CASRQGNSPLHF
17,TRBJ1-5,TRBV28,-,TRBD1,TGTGCCAGCAGATCATACGGCAGGGGGGCAACAAATCAGCCCCAGCATTTT,CASRSYGRGATNQPQHF
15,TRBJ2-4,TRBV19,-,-,TGTGCCAGTAGTCCAGGGGGGATCGGCAAAAACATTCAGTACTTC,CASSPGGIGKNIQYF
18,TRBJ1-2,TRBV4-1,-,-,TGCGCCAGCAGCCAAGGAAGGCCCGCGGGGTTCTCTAACTATGGCTACACCTTC,CASSQGRPAGFSNYGYTF
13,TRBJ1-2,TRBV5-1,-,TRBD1,TGCGCCAGCAGCGTCGACAGGGGGAAGGGCTACACCTTC,CASSVDRGKGYTF
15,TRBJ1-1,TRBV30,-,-,TGTGCCTGGAGTGTACTTTCGGGTGAGGCCACTGAAGCTTTCTTT,CAWSVLSGEATEAFF
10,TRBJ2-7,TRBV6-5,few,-,TGTGCCAGTTCACACTACGAGCAGTACTTC,CASSHYEQYF
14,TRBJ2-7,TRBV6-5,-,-,TGTGCCAGCCGACTACGGACAGAAGCTACGGAGCAGTACTTC,CASRLRTEATEQYF
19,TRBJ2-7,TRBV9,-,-,TGTGCCAGCAGCGTGTCGGTAAGTTTGGGCGTAGGATTTAGGTACGAGCAGTACTTC,CASSVSVSLGVGFRYEQYF
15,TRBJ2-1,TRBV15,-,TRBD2,TGTGCCACCAGCAGGACTAGCGAACCCTACAATGAGCAGTTCTTC,CATSRTSEPYNEQFF
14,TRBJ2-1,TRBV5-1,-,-,TGCGCCAGCAGCTTGCCGGGATCCTACAATGAGCAGTTCTTC,CASSLPGSYNEQFF
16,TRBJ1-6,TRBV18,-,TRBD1,TGTGCCAGCTTCTCGACGCAGGCAGGGGGTCGGTCACCCCTCCACTTT,CASFSTQAGGRSPLHF
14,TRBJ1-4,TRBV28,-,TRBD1,TGTGCCAGCAGTCCGCCGGGACAGCTAGAAAAACTGTTTTTT,CASSPPGQLEKLFF
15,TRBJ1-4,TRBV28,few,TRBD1,TGTGCCAGCAGTTTATATTGGGACAGGGAAGGCAAACTGTTTTTT,CASSLYWDREGKLFF
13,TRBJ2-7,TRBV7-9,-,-,TGTGCCAGCAGCGACAGGGAGGACTACGAGCAGTACTTC,CASSDREDYEQYF
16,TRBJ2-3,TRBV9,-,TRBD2,TGTGCCAGCGCACCCCATGCGGGAGGAAACACAGATACGCAGTATTTT,CASAPHAGGNTDTQYF
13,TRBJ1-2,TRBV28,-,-,TGTGCCAGCAGTTTTTCAGGGATTGGCGGCTACACCTTC,CASSFSGIGGYTF
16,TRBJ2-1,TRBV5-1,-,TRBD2,TGCGCCAGCAGCTTGGCCTTAGCGGGGCCCAACAATGAGCAGTTCTTC,CASSLALAGPNNEQFF
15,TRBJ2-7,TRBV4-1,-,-,TGCGCCAGCAGCCAACTTCAGGCGAGCTCCTACGAGCAGTACTTC,CASSQLQASSYEQYF
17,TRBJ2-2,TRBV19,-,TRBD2,TGTGCCAGTAGTTTTGCGGGAGGGCCATGGAACACCGGGGAGCTGTTTTTT,CASSFAGGPWNTGELFF
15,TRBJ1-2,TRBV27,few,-,TGTGCCAGCAGTTTATCGGGCCTTCTCGTCTATGGCTACACCTTC,CASSLSGLLVYGYTF
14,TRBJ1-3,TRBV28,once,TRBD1,TGTGCCAGCATTCAGGGGGCTTCTGGAAACACCATATATTTT,CASIQGASGNTIYF
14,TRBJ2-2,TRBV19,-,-,TGTGCCAGTATTCGGGAGAGGGGCACCGGGGAGCTGTTTTTT,CASIRERGTGELFF
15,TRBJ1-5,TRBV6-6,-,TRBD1,TGTGCCAGCAGTTACTCCCGGACAGGGAATCAGCCCCAGCATTTT,CASSYSRTGNQPQHF
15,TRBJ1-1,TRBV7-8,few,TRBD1,TGTGCCAGCAGCCCACTTTATCGGACAGGGCGTGAAGCTTTCTTT,CASSPLYRTGREAFF
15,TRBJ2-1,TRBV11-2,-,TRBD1,TGTGCCAGCAGCTCCAACAGGGGGCCCTACAATGAGCAGTTCTTC,CASSSNRGPYNEQFF
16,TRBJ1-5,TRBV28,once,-,TGTGCCAGCAGTTCGGGGGGCAGCGCTCCATATAGGTCCCAGCATTTT,CASSSGGSAPYRSQHF
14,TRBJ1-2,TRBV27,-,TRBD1,TGTGCCAGCAGCCTAACCGGGACAGGCGGAGGCTACACCTTC,CASSLTGTGGGYTF
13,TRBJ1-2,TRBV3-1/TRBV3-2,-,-,TGTGCCAGCAGCCAAACAGGGTTTGGTGGCTACACCTTC,CASSQTGFGGYTF
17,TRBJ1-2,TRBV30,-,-,TGTGCCTGGAGTCTACGGCAGAGCGGAAGGGTGGACTATGGCTACACCTTC,CAWSLRQSGRVDYGYTF
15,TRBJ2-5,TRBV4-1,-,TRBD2,TGCGCCAGCAGCCGCATCGGGGGGGCCGGGGAGACCCAGTACTTC,CASSRIGGAGETQYF